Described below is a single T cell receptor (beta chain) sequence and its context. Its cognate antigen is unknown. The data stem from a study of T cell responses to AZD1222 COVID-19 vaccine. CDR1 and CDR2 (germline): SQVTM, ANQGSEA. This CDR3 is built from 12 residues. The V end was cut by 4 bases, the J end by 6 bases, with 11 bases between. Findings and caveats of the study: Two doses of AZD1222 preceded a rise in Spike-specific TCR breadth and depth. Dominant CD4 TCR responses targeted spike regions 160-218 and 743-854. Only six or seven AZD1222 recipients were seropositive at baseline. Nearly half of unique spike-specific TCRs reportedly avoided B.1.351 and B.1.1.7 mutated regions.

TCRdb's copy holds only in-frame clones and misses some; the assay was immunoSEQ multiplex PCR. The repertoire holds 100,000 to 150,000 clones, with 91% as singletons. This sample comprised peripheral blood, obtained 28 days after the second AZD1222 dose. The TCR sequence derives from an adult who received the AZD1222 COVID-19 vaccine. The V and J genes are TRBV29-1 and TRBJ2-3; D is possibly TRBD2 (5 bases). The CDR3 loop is CSVVASIDTQYF. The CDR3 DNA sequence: TGCAGCGTTGTGGCTAGCATTGATACGCAGTATTTT.